These 3 T cell receptor beta chains originate from one sample sequenced in a study of shared clonotypes between healthy human individuals. TCRdb keeps only in-frame clones here, not all; method: immunoSEQ multiplex PCR. The repertoire consists of approximately 1,500,000 clones, with 95% to 99% occurring once and the leading ten covering 0.45%. Input material: naive CD4+ T cells sorted from blood. Subset meaning: CD45RA+ positively selected. These receptors all come from a man aged 30 to 39 in good health.

This chain joins TRBV5-6 and TRBJ2-2; 12 bases match TRBD2. J lost 9 bases, V lost 2 bases, and 8 bases had no gene match. Germline V gene sequence: CDR1 SGHDT, CDR2 YYEEEE. The CDR3 extends over 16 amino acids. Written as DNA, the CDR3 is TGTGCCAGCAGCTTCAGTCTAGCGGGAGGGCCTAGGGAGCTGTTTTTT. This encodes CASSFSLAGGPRELFF.

The chain recombines TRBV6-1 with TRBJ2-5; D may match TRBD1 or TRBD2 (5 bases each). Germline V gene lookup returns CDR1 MNHNS and CDR2 SASEGT. Trimming removed 7 bases from V and 4 bases from J, with 13 bases in between. The length of the CDR3 is 13 residues. The CDR3 loop is CASTHAGRETQYF. The CDR3 bases are TGTGCCAGCACTCATGCAGGGAGAGAGACCCAGTACTTC.

The gene calls are TRBV18 and TRBJ1-3; tentative D call: TRBD1 (5 bases). CDR1 and CDR2 (germline): KGHSH, LQKENI. The length of the CDR3 is 16 residues. Trimming removed 5 bases at V and 0 bases at J, with 14 bases between. CDR3 protein: CASSKGPGGSGNTIYF. The CDR3 bases are TGTGCCAGCTCAAAGGGACCGGGGGGCTCTGGAAACACCATATATTTT.